This TCR beta chain was found in a study of blood T cell repertoires in COVID-19 (dated by TCRdb to between 2020 and 2021). About the study as a whole: Samples covering the acute and convalescent phases of COVID-19 were provided by collaborators in the United States, Italy and Spain. The repertoires were made available in a free public database intended to serve as a resource for research on the immune response to SARS-CoV-2. The material from the prospective study consisted of cDNA or gDNA derived from T cells, B-cell-depleted T cells, or PBMCs. Samples came from the ongoing ImmuneRACE study (first 160 participants) plus 1,254 subjects from 6 global collaborators. HLA class I and class II types, where available, came from metadata supplied by the sample provider rather than from assay-based typing. Deeply sampled blood TCRbeta repertoires from subjects exposed to, actively infected with, or recovered from COVID-19 were included in the dataset. The sample metadata nearly always contained a de-identified subject ID, COVID-19 status, age in years and sex.

Participants in the prospective study were aged roughly 18 to 100 years, lived in some 24 United States geographic areas, and enrolled through a virtual design. In the prospective study, cohorts were assigned on the basis of participant-reported clinical history obtained from a screening survey and a study questionnaire. ImmuneRACE Cohort 3 recovered participants were defined by two consecutive negative NP/OP PCR tests, healthcare professional clearance, or symptom resolution. Mobile phlebotomists in the prospective study collected whole blood, serum and a nasopharyngeal or oropharyngeal swab from every participant. Over a roughly 2-month period, participants in the prospective study had the option of providing additional blood draws and questionnaires. Blood samples from the prospective study were shipped frozen or at room temperature prior to DNA extraction. A remark on this clone: Its antigen remains undetermined. No base-level quality is on record; no much larger clone is a single base apart.

Study-wide findings and limitations: Clinical and demographic metadata were provided uncurated, with the amount varying by source and participant.

TCRbeta CDR3 regions were amplified from genomic DNA by means of the immunoSEQ Assay, a bias-controlled multiplex PCR. As for how the authors treated the data: Nucleated cell counts per sample were estimated from amplification of reference gene primers within the assay. Sequence reads were collapsed and filtered to measure the absolute abundance of every unique TCRbeta CDR3 rearrangement. Productive Simpson clonality was computed per sample as the square root of Simpson's diversity index over productive rearrangements. Here the immuneACCESS table is served through TCRdb, limited to in-frame sequences with V and J called. Missing clones are a known gap in these copies; in checked studies unresolved V genes cover under half, and the rest lacks a known reason. V and J calls and clone size follow that table, whereas D and trimming were derived from the DNA. For this sample there are around 110,000 clones; about 83% appear just once. The ten largest clones add up to approximately 3.5% of the sample.

Sequencing input: PBMCs or T cells enriched from blood (not recorded which). The TCR sequence derives from a woman aged 25 to 39 who had recovered from COVID-19.

The encoded CDR3 is CASSQGTGTSYEQYF. The nucleotide sequence reads TGCGCCAGCAGCCAAGGGACAGGGACCTCCTACGAGCAGTACTTC. The chain employs TRBV4-1 and TRBJ2-7, and TRBD1 aligns with 8 junction nucleotides. In the germline V gene, CDR1 corresponds to MGHRA and CDR2 to YSYEKL. After removal of 1 base from V and 0 bases from J, the junction retains 2 bases not matched to a gene. The CDR3 holds 15 amino acids from the cysteine to the phenylalanine. Only CDR3 DNA is held: 45 bases, read in frame from base 1.